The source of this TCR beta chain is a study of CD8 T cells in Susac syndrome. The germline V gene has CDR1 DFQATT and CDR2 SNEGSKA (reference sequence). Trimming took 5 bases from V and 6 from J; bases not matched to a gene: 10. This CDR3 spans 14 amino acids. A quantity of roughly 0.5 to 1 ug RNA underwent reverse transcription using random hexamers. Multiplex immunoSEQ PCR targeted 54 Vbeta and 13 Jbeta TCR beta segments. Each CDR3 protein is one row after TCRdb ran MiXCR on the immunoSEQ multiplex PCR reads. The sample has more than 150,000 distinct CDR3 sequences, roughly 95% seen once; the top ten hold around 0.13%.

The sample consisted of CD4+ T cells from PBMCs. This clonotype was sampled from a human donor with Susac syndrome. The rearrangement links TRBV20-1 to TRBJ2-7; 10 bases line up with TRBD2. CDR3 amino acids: CSAPYPGLAVEQYF. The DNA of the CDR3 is TGCAGTGCTCCCTATCCTGGACTAGCGGTCGAGCAGTACTTC.